This TCR beta chain derives from a study of cytomegalovirus exposure and HLA in healthy donors. Study context: Genotyping of 400 or so donors showed that about 79% belonged to the Caucasian-associated ancestry cluster. General study points: A few chains tied to CMV proved CMV antigen-specific in vitro. A classifier reportedly called cytomegalovirus status with high sensitivity and specificity.

Though nominally healthy at sampling, donors likely had unrecorded immune exposures. PCR employed 60 Vbeta and 13 Jbeta primers. Profiled with immunoSEQ multiplex PCR; TCRdb holds only in-frame clones, not every one. The sample carries about 140,000 clones, around 80% recorded once. To note about this clone: The antigen is undetermined.

The CDR3 has 18 amino acids. CDR1 MDHEN and CDR2 SYDVKM come from the germline V gene. V shed 5 bases and J 2 bases; nucleotides not matched to a gene: 12. The sequence was obtained from a middle-aged man in good health and CMV-seronegative. The material sequenced was PBMCs. The chain couples TRBV28 to TRBJ2-3; 11 bases align to TRBD2. The CDR3 bases are TGTGCCAGCAGTCTGGGACTAGCGGTACGGCTACTCACAGATACGCAGTATTTT. The encoded protein is CASSLGLAVRLLTDTQYF.